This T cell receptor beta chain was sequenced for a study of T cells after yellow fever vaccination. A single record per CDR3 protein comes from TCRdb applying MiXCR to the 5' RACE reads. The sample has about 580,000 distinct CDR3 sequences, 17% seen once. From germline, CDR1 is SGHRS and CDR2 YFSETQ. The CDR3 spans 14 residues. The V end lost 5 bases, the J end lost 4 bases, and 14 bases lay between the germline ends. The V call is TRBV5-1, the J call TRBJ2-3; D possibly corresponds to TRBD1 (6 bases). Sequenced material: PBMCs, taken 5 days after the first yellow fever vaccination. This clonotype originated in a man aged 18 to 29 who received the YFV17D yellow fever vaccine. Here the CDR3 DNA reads TGCGCCAGCAGTCCTACTACAGGGCCAGATACGCAGTATTTT. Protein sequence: CASSPTTGPDTQYF. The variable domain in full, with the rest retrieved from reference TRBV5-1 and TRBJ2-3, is KAGVTQTPRYLIKTRGQQVTLSCSPISGHRSVSWYQQTPGQGLQFLFEYFSETQRNKGNFPGRFSGRQFSNSRSEMNVSTLELGDSALYLCASSPTTGPDTQYFGPGTRLTVL.